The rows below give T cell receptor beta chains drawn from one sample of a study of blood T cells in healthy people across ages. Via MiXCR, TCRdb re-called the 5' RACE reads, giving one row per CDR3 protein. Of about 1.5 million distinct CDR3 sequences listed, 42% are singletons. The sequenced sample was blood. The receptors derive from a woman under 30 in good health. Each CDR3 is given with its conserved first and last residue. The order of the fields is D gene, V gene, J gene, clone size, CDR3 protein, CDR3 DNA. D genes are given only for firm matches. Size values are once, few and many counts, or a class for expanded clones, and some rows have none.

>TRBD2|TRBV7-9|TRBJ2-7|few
CASSPSGRIDEQYF
TGTGCCAGCAGCCCCAGCGGGAGGATAGACGAGCAGTACTTC
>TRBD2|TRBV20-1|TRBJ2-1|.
CSARELAGDYNEQFF
TGCAGTGCTAGAGAACTAGCGGGAGATTACAATGAGCAGTTCTTC
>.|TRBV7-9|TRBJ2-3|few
CASSLLAGEGADSDTQYF
TGTGCCAGCAGCTTACTGGCGGGAGAGGGGGCCGATTCAGATACGCAGTATTTT
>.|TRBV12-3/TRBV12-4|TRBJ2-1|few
CASIGTHNEQFF
TGTGCCAGCATCGGAACCCACAATGAGCAGTTCTTC
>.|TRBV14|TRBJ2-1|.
CASSQRWSNEQFF
TGTGCCAGCAGCCAGCGGTGGTCCAATGAGCAGTTCTTC
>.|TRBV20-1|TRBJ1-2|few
CSARGHKYGYTF
TGCAGTGCTAGGGGCCATAAATATGGCTACACCTTC
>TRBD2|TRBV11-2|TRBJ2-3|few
CASSAVSGGLDTQYF
TGTGCCAGCAGCGCAGTTAGCGGGGGGCTAGATACGCAGTATTTT
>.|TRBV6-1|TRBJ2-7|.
CASRRDAYNEQYF
TGTGCCAGCCGCCGGGACGCTTACAATGAGCAGTACTTC
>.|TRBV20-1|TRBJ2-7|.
CSTQGSSYEQYF
TGCAGTACCCAGGGGAGCTCCTACGAGCAGTACTTC
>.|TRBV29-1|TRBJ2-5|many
CSGTDGQETQYF
TGCAGCGGGACAGATGGCCAAGAGACCCAGTACTTC
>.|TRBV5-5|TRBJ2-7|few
CASSLQGLPYYEQYF
TGTGCCAGCAGCTTGCAGGGGCTACCTTACTACGAGCAGTACTTC
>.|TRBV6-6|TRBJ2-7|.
CASSFLGYRDLVYEQYF
TGTGCCAGCAGCTTTCTCGGGTACCGGGATTTGGTCTACGAGCAGTACTTC
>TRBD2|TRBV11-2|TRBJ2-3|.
CASSLGASGGPTSTDTQYF
TGTGCCAGCAGCTTAGGGGCTAGCGGGGGGCCTACTAGCACAGATACGCAGTATTTT
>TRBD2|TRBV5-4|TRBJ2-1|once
CASSFGPSGGKDEQFF
TGTGCCAGCAGCTTTGGCCCTAGCGGGGGAAAGGATGAGCAGTTCTTC
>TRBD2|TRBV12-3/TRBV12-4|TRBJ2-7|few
CASSGTGTSGFYEQYF
TGTGCCAGCAGTGGAACCGGGACTAGCGGGTTCTACGAGCAGTACTTC
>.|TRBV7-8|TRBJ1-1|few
CASSLNWQGLNTEAFF
TGTGCCAGCAGCCTTAATTGGCAGGGGTTGAACACTGAAGCTTTCTTT
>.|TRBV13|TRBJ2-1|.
CASRRGGGSYNEQFF
TGTGCCAGCAGGCGTGGGGGGGGCTCGTACAATGAGCAGTTCTTC
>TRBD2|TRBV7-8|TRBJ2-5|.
CASSLRSGGSHEQYF
TGTGCCAGCAGCTTACGTAGCGGGGGGTCGCATGAGCAGTACTTC
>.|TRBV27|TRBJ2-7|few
CASRSPGDAYEQYF
TGTGCCAGCAGATCCCCCGGGGATGCCTACGAGCAGTACTTC